This T cell receptor beta chain was obtained from a study of post-analysis software for immune sequencing data (dated by TCRdb to about 2015). Context from the whole study: Recorded disease courses included relapsing-remitting, secondary progressive and progressive-relapsing multiple sclerosis, with some patients lacking subtype annotation. A subset of samples was prepared in parallel using single-end sample barcoding, then pooled and co-amplified after Illumina adapter ligation. Patient repertoires were compared against about a dozen previously published healthy control repertoires from donors aged roughly 6 to 28 years. What the authors observed across the whole study: When samples were clustered directly using the F measure, samples prepared in the same batch co-clustered strongly, which prompted a batch-effect correction. The multiple sclerosis patient group was slightly younger than the control group. Four to six TRBV segments, including TRBV5-6, TRBV5-1 and TRBV20-1, were significantly more frequent in patients than controls. Normalized Chao1 diversity was significantly lower in multiple sclerosis patients than controls, suggesting substantial peripheral T-cell clonal expansion.

CDR1 and CDR2, looked up from the germline V gene, are LGHNT and FRNRAP. From V the trimming removes 6 bases and from J it removes 7 bases, while the gene matches leave 8 bases of the junction unaccounted for. CDR3 length: 13 amino acids, cysteine to phenylalanine. The CDR3 DNA has 39 bases and is translated from base 1. To demonstrate the VDJtools post-analysis software, the study profiled TCR beta repertoires from the peripheral blood of 10 to 15 young patients with multiple sclerosis. The patients with multiple sclerosis were children and adolescents between roughly 6 and 15 years of age. Library preparation used PCR. Reads for this sample came from an Illumina HiSeq 2500. Unique molecular identifiers were incorporated into TCR beta cDNA libraries to reduce PCR and sequencing biases. About 500,000 cDNA molecules were obtained for every 1 to 10 million input T cells, so each molecule roughly corresponded to one T cell. The same protocol used for the earlier healthy control dataset was applied to prepare and sequence the patient libraries. Samples belonging to the same batch were prepared together, multiplexed and sequenced on a shared HiSeq lane. In the authors' own workflow: Raw barcoded reads were processed with MIGEC, discarding single-read molecular identifier groups before consensus assembly and CDR3 extraction. Clonotype tables were post-analysed with VDJtools, and diversity was normalized by down-sampling all datasets to the smallest sample size. In repertoire overlap clustering, CDR3 amino acid sequences, but not nucleotide sequences, were matched to correct batch-related cross-sample contamination. TCRdb reworked the public reads: Q25 trimming with fastp, MiXCR clone assembly, productive beta chains retained. Each CDR3 protein appears once, grouped with its most common genes and DNA. The V and J calls were determined by TCRdb, not by the authors. The sample table contains hundreds of thousands of distinct CDR3 sequences; only one count was recorded for approximately 53% of them. The ten largest clonotypes hold approximately 4.4% of the sample.

On this clonotype: No cognate antigen has been identified for it. No base-level quality is on record; no much larger clone is a single base apart.

Recombination joined TRBV12-5 with TRBJ1-2, with 7 bases aligning to TRBD1. The source is a girl between 5 and 17 years old with multiple sclerosis. Material: blood. The DNA reads TGTGCTAGTGGCCTAGGGGGCGCAGGTGGCTACACCTTC. This is translated as CASGLGGAGGYTF.